The clone carrying this T cell receptor (beta chain) has ten or more counts. The repertoire was sequenced with immunoSEQ multiplex PCR; TCRdb's copy has only in-frame clones and lacks some. The sample lists roughly 220,000 clones; 80% to 85% were seen once. This entry comes from a study of blood T cell repertoires in COVID-19. What was sequenced was peripheral blood. This TCR was sampled from a woman aged 55-70 years with acute or convalescent COVID-19.

CDR3 sequence (DNA): TGTGCCAGCACTCCATCAGGAAACAATCAGCCCCAGCATTTT. Translating gives CASTPSGNNQPQHF. This chain uses TRBV6-5 with TRBJ1-5, with D unresolved. Germline assignment: CDR1 MNHEY and CDR2 SVGAGI. The CDR3 runs to 14 residues. Trimming removed 7 bases at V and 3 bases at J, with 13 bases between.